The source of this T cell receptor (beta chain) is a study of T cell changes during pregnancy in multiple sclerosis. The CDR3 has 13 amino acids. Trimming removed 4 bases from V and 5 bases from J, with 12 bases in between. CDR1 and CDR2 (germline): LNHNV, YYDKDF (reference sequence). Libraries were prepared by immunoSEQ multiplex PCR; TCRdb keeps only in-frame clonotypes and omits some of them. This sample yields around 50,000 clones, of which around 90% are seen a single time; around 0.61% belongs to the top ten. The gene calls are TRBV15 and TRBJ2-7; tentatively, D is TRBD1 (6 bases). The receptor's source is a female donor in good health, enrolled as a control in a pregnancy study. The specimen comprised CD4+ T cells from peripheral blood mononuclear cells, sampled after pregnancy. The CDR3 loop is CATSTVTGDEQYF. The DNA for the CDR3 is TGTGCCACCAGCACAGTGACAGGCGACGAGCAGTACTTC.